The 20 T cell receptor beta chains given below trace back to one sample, sequenced in a study of T cells in localized non-small cell lung cancer. The assay was immunoSEQ multiplex PCR, and TCRdb's table has in-frame clones only and misses some. The sample holds about 40,000 clones, around 87% seen once. The sequencing here drew on peripheral blood, taken before any cancer treatment. These receptors were obtained from a man aged 18 to 49 with stage I lung adenocarcinoma.

Only a few counts were recorded for this clone. The chain employs TRBV5-1 and TRBJ2-5, with 8 bases matching TRBD1. J lost 7 bases, V lost 1 base, and 3 bases had no gene match. CDR3 length: 13 amino acids. The germline V gene encodes CDR1 SGHRS and CDR2 YFSETQ. This chain's CDR3 is CASSLLTGGTQYF. Written as DNA, the CDR3 is TGCGCCAGCAGCTTGCTTACAGGGGGGACCCAGTACTTC.

The CDR3 reads CASSVAGLAYNEQFF. The CDR3 coding sequence is TGTGCCAGCAGCGTAGCAGGACTGGCCTACAATGAGCAGTTCTTC. This rearrangement joins TRBV9 to TRBJ2-1; D perhaps matches TRBD2 (5 bases). The germline CDR1 and CDR2 sequences are SGDLS and YYNGEE. The CDR3 has 15 residues. V shed 0 bases and J shed 2 bases, with 9 bases lying between them.

The chain employs TRBV7-2 and TRBJ1-3; perhaps TRBD1 as D (6 bases). The V and J ends lost 4 bases and 3 bases respectively, with 10 bases between them. Germline V gene lookup returns CDR1 SGHTA and CDR2 FQGNSA. The CDR3 length is 14 residues. CDR3 residues: CASSSGVLGNTIYF. CDR3 in DNA: TGTGCCAGCAGCTCAGGGGTACTTGGAAACACCATATATTTT.

The CDR3, as DNA: TGTGCCAGCAGTACACCCACAGGGGGGGGTTCACCCCTCCACTTT. The encoded protein is CASSTPTGGGSPLHF. The chain links TRBV6-5 to TRBJ1-6; 8 nucleotides align to TRBD1. Germline-derived CDR1 and CDR2 are MNHEY and SVGAGI. J gave up 9 bases and V 5 bases, and 9 bases lay outside the gene matches. This CDR3 contains 15 residues.

This clone was seen just once. The chain combines TRBV9 with TRBJ1-3, with a possible D match to TRBD1 (6 bases). CDR3 length: 14 residues. Per germline, CDR1 SGDLS and CDR2 YYNGEE. V lost 1 base and J lost 4, with 9 bases in between. The CDR3 loop is CASSVQGLGNTIYF. CDR3 bases: TGTGCCAGCAGCGTACAGGGGCTAGGAAACACCATATATTTT.

The chain combines TRBV2 with TRBJ2-7; 13 positions match TRBD2. V lost 7 bases to trimming and J lost 3 bases; unmatched junction nucleotides: 12. CDR1 and CDR2 (germline): SNHLY, FYNNEI. The CDR3 totals 17 residues. The chain's CDR3 is CASTGTSGDWGGYEQYF. The CDR3 DNA reads TGTGCCAGCACCGGGACTAGCGGGGATTGGGGGGGCTACGAGCAGTACTTC.

The rearrangement links TRBV4-2 to TRBJ1-6; unclear D gene. Between the trimmed V and J ends, which lost 0 bases and 12 bases, there was a span of 6 bases. CDR3 length: 12 amino acids. Looked up from germline, CDR1 is LGHNA and CDR2 is YNFKEQ. In DNA, the CDR3 is TGTGCCAGCAGCCAAGAGAGGAAACCCCTCCACTTT. As protein: CASSQERKPLHF.

V gene TRBV30 combines with J gene TRBJ1-2; 7 nucleotides line up with TRBD1. The germline CDR1 and CDR2 sequences are GTSNPN and SVGIG (reference sequence). V dropped 2 bases and J dropped 8; count of bases not matched to a gene: 11. This CDR3 region has 14 residues. Written as DNA, the CDR3 is TGTGCCTGGAGTCTTACAGGGGCGCAGGGGGGCTACACCTTC. Translated: CAWSLTGAQGGYTF.

V is TRBV29-1 and J is TRBJ2-7, with unresolved D. The germline gives CDR1 SQVTM, CDR2 ANQGSEA. V lost 5 bases and J lost 6, with 11 bases in between. This CDR3 is built from 11 residues. In nucleotides, the CDR3 is TGCAGCGTTTCGAATGGGCCCGAGCAGTACTTC. Residues: CSVSNGPEQYF.

The chain employs TRBV15 and TRBJ2-1; D possibly corresponds to TRBD2 (5 bases). Germline lookup yields CDR1 LNHNV and CDR2 YYDKDF (reference sequence). There are 14 residues in the CDR3. Trimming removed 5 bases at V and 0 bases at J, with 8 bases between. CDR3 protein: CATSEGPSYNEQFF. In DNA form, the CDR3 reads TGTGCCACCAGCGAGGGTCCCTCCTACAATGAGCAGTTCTTC. The complete variable domain, with remaining parts taken from reference TRBV15 and TRBJ2-1, reads DAMVIQNPRYQVTQFGKPVTLSCSQTLNHNVMYWYQQKSSQAPKLLFHYYDKDFNNEADTPDNFQSRRPNTSFCFLDIRSPGLGDTAMYLCATSEGPSYNEQFFGPGTRLTVL.

The V and J genes are TRBV7-2 and TRBJ2-2; D possibly corresponds to TRBD1 (6 bases). Trimming left V 5 bases short and J 7 bases short, with 17 bases between. This CDR3 is built from 15 residues. The germline V gene encodes CDR1 SGHTA and CDR2 FQGNSA. Here the CDR3 reads CASSPGRGRSGELFF. The CDR3, as DNA: TGTGCCAGCAGCCCGGGCAGGGGACGGAGCGGGGAGCTGTTTTTT.

The CDR3 region is CASSLAALAGGENTEAFF. DNA of the CDR3: TGCGCCAGCAGCTTGGCGGCGTTGGCAGGGGGTGAGAACACTGAAGCTTTCTTT. The rearrangement joins TRBV5-1 to TRBJ1-1; TRBD1 matches at 7 bases. The length of the CDR3 is 18 residues. CDR1 and CDR2 (germline): SGHRS, YFSETQ. V dropped 0 bases and J dropped 1; count of bases not matched to a gene: 12.

The chain carries TRBV2 and TRBJ1-3; 9 bases agree with TRBD1. The CDR3 is made up of 16 amino acids. The J segment lost 4 bases and the V segment lost 6 bases, leaving 10 bases of the junction unmatched. The germline V gene has CDR1 SNHLY and CDR2 FYNNEI. This CDR3 is CASSVGQGNSGNTIYF. CDR3 DNA: TGTGCCAGCAGCGTCGGACAGGGGAATTCGGGAAACACCATATATTTT.

Written as DNA, the CDR3 is TGTGCCAGCAGTCGGCCGGGGGAAGGGAGCTCTGGCTACACCTTC. This sequence encodes CASSRPGEGSSGYTF. The rearrangement uses TRBV14 and TRBJ1-2; the D gene is possibly TRBD1 (5 bases). V lost 6 bases to trimming and J lost 7 bases, with 21 bases between them. This CDR3 comprises 15 residues. Looked up from germline, CDR1 is SGHDN and CDR2 is FVKESK.

The chain has TRBV18 and TRBJ2-1; TRBD1 agrees at 9 bases. The junction had 7 bases not matched to a gene; V was cut back by 4 bases and J by 3 bases. The CDR3 is 16 residues long. Germline V lookup: CDR1 KGHSH, CDR2 LQKENI. CDR3 sequence reads: CASSRRDRENYNEQFF. CDR3 bases: TGTGCCAGCTCACGCCGGGACAGGGAGAACTACAATGAGCAGTTCTTC.

The rearrangement joins TRBV28 to TRBJ1-4; D is ambiguous. The CDR3 is made up of 14 amino acids. Trimming removed 2 bases at V and 3 bases at J, with 7 bases between. Germline CDR1 is MDHEN and CDR2 is SYDVKM. CDR3 sequence (DNA): TGTGCCAGCAGTTTACGGGCTCCTAATGAAAAACTGTTTTTT. It encodes CASSLRAPNEKLFF.

The gene calls are TRBV7-8 and TRBJ1-1; D is ambiguous. Trimming shortened V by 1 base and J by 5 bases, and 5 bases separated the two germline ends. Germline-derived CDR1 and CDR2 are SGHVS and FQNEAQ. This CDR3 contains 12 residues. CDR3 coding DNA: TGTGCCAGCAGCTTAGGTTGGACTGAAGCTTTCTTT. As protein: CASSLGWTEAFF.

V gene TRBV5-1 combines with J gene TRBJ2-1; D remains ambiguous. Looked up from germline, CDR1 is SGHRS and CDR2 is YFSETQ. The CDR3 is made up of 14 amino acids. Trimming shortened V by 0 bases and J by 7 bases, and 11 bases separated the two germline ends. The CDR3: CASSLGAVRNEQFF. In DNA form, the CDR3 reads TGCGCCAGCAGCTTGGGTGCTGTTAGGAATGAGCAGTTCTTC.

V usage is TRBV30 and J usage is TRBJ2-3; tentative D call: TRBD1 (6 bases). Trimming stripped 0 bases from V and 8 bases from J, with 6 bases between. The CDR3 sequence is 11 residues long. Germline lookup yields CDR1 GTSNPN and CDR2 SVGIG (reference sequence). In nucleotides, the CDR3 is TGTGCCTGGAGTGTAGGGGGTACGCAGTATTTT. The encoded protein is CAWSVGGTQYF.

The chain has TRBV7-9 and TRBJ1-1; 7 bases are a match to TRBD1. The CDR3 extends over 14 amino acids. The V gene end was trimmed by 5 bases and the J gene end by 6 bases; junction bases not matched to a gene: 9. Germline V gives CDR1 SEHNR, CDR2 FQNEAQ (reference sequence). CDR3 sequence (DNA): TGTGCCAGCAGCCTCCGGGACAGTATGGCTGAAGCTTTCTTT. Amino acids: CASSLRDSMAEAFF.